This T cell receptor beta chain was sequenced during a study of beta chain features in type 1 diabetes. Study findings and constraints: Naive, central memory and Treg TCRB repertoires seemed to resemble each other more closely in patients than they did in healthy donors. Equally in patients and controls, PCR might preferentially amplify shorter templates.

CDR3 length: 13 residues. Deletions cut 8 bases from V and 4 bases from J, with 14 bases between. The germline V gene encodes CDR1 SGDLS and CDR2 YYNGEE. TCRB transcripts that were expressed got sequenced, as all of the isolated RNA had been reverse transcribed. The repertoire was sequenced with immunoSEQ multiplex PCR; TCRdb's copy has only in-frame clones and lacks some. The sample lists hundreds of thousands of clones; about 14% were seen once. Ten or more counts support this clone. Its cognate antigen is unknown. This clonotype was sampled from a man aged 30 to 39 in good health. This sequence joins TRBV9 and TRBJ2-3, with unresolved D. The specimen was central memory CD4+ T cells from blood. This CDR3 reads CASQGRNADTQYF. CDR3 DNA: TGTGCCAGTCAAGGGCGGAACGCAGATACGCAGTATTTT.